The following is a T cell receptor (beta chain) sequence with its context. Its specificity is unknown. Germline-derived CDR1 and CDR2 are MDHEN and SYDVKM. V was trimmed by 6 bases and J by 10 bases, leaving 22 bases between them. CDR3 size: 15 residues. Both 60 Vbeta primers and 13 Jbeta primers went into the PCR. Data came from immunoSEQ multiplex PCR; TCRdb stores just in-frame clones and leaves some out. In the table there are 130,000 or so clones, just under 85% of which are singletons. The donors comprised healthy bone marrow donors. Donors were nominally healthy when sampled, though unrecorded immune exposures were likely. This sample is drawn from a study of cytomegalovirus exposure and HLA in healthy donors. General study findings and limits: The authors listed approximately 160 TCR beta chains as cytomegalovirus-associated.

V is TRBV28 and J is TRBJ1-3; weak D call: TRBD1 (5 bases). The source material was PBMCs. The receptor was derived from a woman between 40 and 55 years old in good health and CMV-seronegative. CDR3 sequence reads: CASSHGGLGETTIYF. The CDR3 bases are TGTGCCAGCAGCCACGGGGGATTGGGCGAAACAACCATATATTTT.